Listed here are 23 T cell receptor beta chains from one sample, sequenced in a study of CD8+ T cells in alopecia areata. From alopecia areata patients, lesional scalp punch biopsies and peripheral blood were collected. It was cDNA, reverse transcribed from extracted RNA, that served as the sequencing template. Sequencing used immunoSEQ multiplex PCR; TCRdb keeps in-frame clones, though not all of them. The sample carries about 15,000 clones, almost 60% recorded once. Sample: skin. The source is a human donor with alopecia areata.

This clone was observed a few times. The V call is TRBV27, the J call TRBJ2-7, with D perhaps TRBD2 (5 bases). V lost 9 bases and J lost 7, with 19 bases in between. The CDR3 sequence is 13 residues long. Germline loops: CDR1 MNHEY, CDR2 SMNVEV (reference sequence). The CDR3 sequence is CASCRGNTGEQYF. In DNA form, the CDR3 reads TGTGCCAGTTGCCGCGGCAATACGGGGGAGCAGTACTTC.

The chain joins TRBV7-9 to TRBJ2-1; D remains ambiguous. V was clipped by 5 bases and J by 9 bases, with 14 bases between them. CDR3 length: 13 amino acids. Germline CDR1 SEHNR, CDR2 FQNEAQ (reference sequence). The DNA for the CDR3 is TGTGCCAGCAGCCCCCGAAGCAAGGGTGAGCAGTTCTTC. It translates to CASSPRSKGEQFF. Full variable domain (rest looked up from reference TRBV7-9 and TRBJ2-1): DTGVSQNPRHKITKRGQNVTFRCDPISEHNRLYWYRQTLGQGPEFLTYFQNEAQLEKSRLLSDRFSAERPKGSFSTLEIQRTEQGDSAMYLCASSPRSKGEQFFGPGTRLTVL.

The rearrangement uses TRBV2 and TRBJ2-7; D may be TRBD1 (6 bases). With 5 bases removed from V and 4 bases from J, the gap between germline ends came to 15 bases. Germline CDR1 SNHLY, CDR2 FYNNEI. CDR3 length: 14 amino acids. The CDR3 region has the DNA TGTGCCAGCAGTTACGGACAACAGGGTTACGAGCAGTACTTC. Its protein is CASSYGQQGYEQYF.

This chain uses TRBV27 with TRBJ2-1; D is undetermined. The ends were cut back, 4 bases at V and 9 bases at J, with 10 bases in the middle. CDR3 size: 12 residues. Looked up from germline, CDR1 is MNHEY and CDR2 is SMNVEV (reference sequence). The CDR3, as DNA: TGTGCCAGCAGTTATTCGGTCAGTGAGCAGTTCTTC. It specifies CASSYSVSEQFF.

The rearrangement uses TRBV4-2 and TRBJ2-3; 8 nucleotides line up with TRBD1. V dropped 3 bases and J dropped 5; count of bases not matched to a gene: 16. Germline V gene data show CDR1 as LGHNA and CDR2 as YNFKEQ. The CDR3 is made up of 18 amino acids. The CDR3 loop reads CASSHGRGKGTGGDTQYF. The CDR3 DNA sequence: TGTGCCAGCAGCCACGGTCGGGGGAAAGGGACAGGTGGAGATACGCAGTATTTT.

This clone was detected only once. This chain connects TRBV30 to TRBJ1-5; D might be TRBD1 (5 bases). Germline-derived CDR1 and CDR2 are GTSNPN and SVGIG (reference sequence). The CDR3 sequence is 19 residues long. The V gene lost 0 bases and the J gene lost 0 bases, with 21 bases spanning the gap. CDR3 region: CAWSVVQVEPVYSNQPQHF. The CDR3 region has the DNA TGTGCCTGGAGTGTGGTACAGGTAGAACCAGTTTATAGCAATCAGCCCCAGCATTTT.

The chain joins TRBV18 to TRBJ2-1; 14 nucleotides line up with TRBD2. The CDR3 is 15 residues long. V lost 8 bases to trimming and J lost 8 bases; unmatched junction nucleotides: 8. Germline-derived CDR1 and CDR2 are KGHSH and LQKENI. The CDR3 here is CASKGLAGVGDEQFF. The CDR3 DNA follows: TGTGCCAGCAAGGGACTAGCGGGAGTTGGAGATGAGCAGTTCTTC.

The table lists this clone with a few counts. The gene calls are TRBV9 and TRBJ2-7; 10 nucleotides line up with TRBD1. The CDR3 length is 16 residues. Trimming took 1 base from V and 7 from J; bases not matched to a gene: 11. The germline V gene has CDR1 SGDLS and CDR2 YYNGEE. CDR3 sequence: CASSVKSTGGSGEQYF. CDR3 DNA: TGTGCCAGCAGCGTAAAATCGACAGGGGGCTCGGGAGAGCAGTACTTC.

This sequence joins TRBV7-3 and TRBJ2-5; a possible D gene is TRBD2 (7 bases). The J call is uncertain, as TRBJ2-7 better fits the DNA end. The CDR3 runs 15 residues. Germline assignment: CDR1 SGHTA and CDR2 FQGTGA. The CDR3 region is CASSFSAGAPYEQYF. As DNA, the CDR3 is TGTGCCAGCAGCTTTTCCGCGGGGGCGCCCTACGAGCAGTACTTC.

This clone was counted only a few times. V and J are TRBV6-6 and TRBJ1-1; the D is unclear. Germline-derived CDR1 and CDR2 are MNHNY and SVGAGI (reference sequence). CDR3 size: 14 residues. V shed 4 bases and J shed 0 bases, with 9 bases lying between them. Written as DNA, the CDR3 is TGTGCCAGCAGTTCAAACGGGCTGAACACTGAAGCTTTCTTT. This encodes CASSSNGLNTEAFF.

The chain uses TRBV4-1 and TRBJ1-4; TRBD1 is a possible D gene (6 bases). Per germline, CDR1 MGHRA and CDR2 YSYEKL. The V and J ends lost 0 bases and 8 bases respectively, with 16 bases between them. The CDR3 is 16 amino acids. The CDR3: CASSQEGGGFGEKLFF. The CDR3 DNA reads as TGCGCCAGCAGCCAAGAGGGGGGCGGGTTTGGAGAAAAACTGTTTTTT.

This clone was observed a handful of times. The chain links TRBV27 to TRBJ2-3, with 9 bases aligning to TRBD2. The J segment lost 3 bases and the V segment lost 5 bases, leaving 15 bases of the junction unmatched. The CDR3 consists of 18 residues. Germline V gene sequence: CDR1 MNHEY, CDR2 SMNVEV (reference sequence). The chain's CDR3 is CASSPGLFSGRQTDTQYF. As DNA, the CDR3 is TGTGCCAGCAGTCCTGGCCTCTTTAGCGGGAGACAGACAGATACGCAGTATTTT.

This clone has just one count. The chain joins TRBV5-8 to TRBJ2-1; 13 nucleotides agree with TRBD2. The CDR3 sequence is 15 residues long. Germline V gene data show CDR1 as SGHTS and CDR2 as YDEGEE. Losses at the gene ends were 1 base for V and 11 bases for J; bases not matched to a gene: 6. The CDR3 loop is CASSLSGLAGDKQFF. CDR3 DNA sequence: TGTGCCAGCAGCTTGTCCGGACTAGCGGGAGATAAGCAGTTCTTC.

This clone came up once. The chain is built from TRBV2 and TRBJ2-4; TRBD1 matches 9 bases. This CDR3 is built from 13 residues. V was pared by 8 bases and J by 5 bases, with 4 bases of the junction left unmatched. In germline, CDR1 is SNHLY, CDR2 FYNNEI. The CDR3 nucleotides read TGTGCCAGCCTAAGGACAGGGGAAAACATTCAGTACTTC. It encodes CASLRTGENIQYF. The full variable domain, its missing parts supplied by reference TRBV2 and TRBJ2-4, is EPEVTQTPSHQVTQMGQEVILRCVPISNHLYFYWYRQILGQKVEFLVSFYNNEISEKSEIFDDQFSVERPDGSNFTLKIRSTKLEDSAMYFCASLRTGENIQYFGAGTRLSVL.

V gene TRBV5-1 combines with J gene TRBJ2-1, with TRBD2 matching 10 bases. J was trimmed by 1 base and V by 0 bases; bases with no gene match: 10. The CDR3 spans 19 residues. CDR1 is SGHRS and CDR2 is YFSETQ in the germline V gene. This chain's CDR3 is CASSLGHKLAGRSYNEQFF. As DNA, the CDR3 is TGCGCCAGCAGCTTGGGCCATAAACTAGCGGGAAGGTCCTACAATGAGCAGTTCTTC.

This clone was observed once. The J gene is TRBJ2-5, the V gene TRBV27; 9 bases align to TRBD2. TRBJ2-7 explains the end of the DNA better; the J call may be wrong. CDR3 size: 13 residues. Per the germline V gene, CDR1 is MNHEY and CDR2 is SMNVEV (reference sequence). The chain's CDR3 is CASAGLAYYEQYF. In DNA form, the CDR3 reads TGTGCCAGCGCGGGACTAGCTTATTACGAGCAGTACTTC.

The chain links TRBV21-1 to TRBJ2-3; the table's TRBD2 call for D was not verified on the DNA. TRBV21-1 is termed a pseudogene. The CDR3 extends over 17 amino acids. Here the CDR3 reads CASSEIGGLAATDTQYF. CDR3 DNA sequence: TGTGCCAGCAGCGAAATCGGCGGACTAGCGGCCACAGATACGCAGTATTTT.

The rearrangement joins TRBV27 to TRBJ2-2, with TRBD2 matching over 11 bases. The CDR3 is made up of 16 amino acids. Unmatched junction bases numbered 6, after V lost 5 bases and J lost 4 bases. Germline V gene data show CDR1 as MNHEY and CDR2 as SMNVEV (reference sequence). CDR3 in DNA: TGTGCCAGCAGTGCACCGGGACTAGCGGCCACCGGGGAGCTGTTTTTT. Translating gives CASSAPGLAATGELFF.

V is TRBV2 and J is TRBJ2-7; perhaps TRBD2 as D (6 bases). The CDR3 runs to 15 residues. The ends were cut back, 10 bases at V and 1 base at J, with 20 bases in the middle. Germline V gene lookup returns CDR1 SNHLY and CDR2 FYNNEI. The CDR3 nucleotides read TGTGCCATCACGCCTACGGAGGGCCTTTCCTACGAGCAGTACTTC. It specifies CAITPTEGLSYEQYF. Drawing the rest from reference TRBV2 and TRBJ2-7, the complete variable domain is EPEVTQTPSHQVTQMGQEVILRCVPISNHLYFYWYRQILGQKVEFLVSFYNNEISEKSEIFDDQFSVERPDGSNFTLKIRSTKLEDSAMYFCAITPTEGLSYEQYFGPGTRLTVT.

This clone was picked up a small number of times. This chain joins TRBV7-9 and TRBJ2-3, with D possibly TRBD2 on 6 matching bases. Germline values: CDR1 SEHNR, CDR2 FQNEAQ (reference sequence). V gave up 8 bases and J gave up 1 base, with 10 bases separating them. The CDR3 length is 13 residues. The CDR3 spells CASGSGGTDTQYF. In nucleotides, the CDR3 is TGTGCCAGCGGCTCGGGGGGCACAGATACGCAGTATTTT.

The chain carries TRBV19 and TRBJ2-7, with D uncertain. V was cut by 5 bases and J by 5 bases, with 10 bases left in between. The germline CDR1 and CDR2 sequences are LNHDA and SQIVND (reference sequence). This CDR3 comprises 12 residues. The CDR3 is CASSASGNEQYF. For the CDR3, the DNA is TGTGCCAGTAGTGCCTCAGGAAACGAGCAGTACTTC.

The gene calls are TRBV27 and TRBJ2-1; D perhaps matches TRBD1 (6 bases). The germline gives CDR1 MNHEY, CDR2 SMNVEV (reference sequence). The length of the CDR3 is 13 residues. V lost 5 bases and J 12 bases, leaving 17 bases between the germline ends. CDR3 protein: CASSIRDTMRQFF. CDR3 in DNA: TGTGCCAGCAGTATCAGGGACACTATGAGGCAGTTCTTC.

This sequence joins TRBV25-1 and TRBJ1-4; D remains unclear. The CDR3 consists of 13 residues. Germline-derived CDR1 and CDR2 are MGHDK and SYGVNS. Trimming shortened V by 7 bases and J by 6 bases, and 12 bases separated the two germline ends. DNA of the CDR3: TGTGCCAGCACTGGGGTTTTGGATGAAAAACTGTTTTTT. Its translation: CASTGVLDEKLFF.